This entry features one T cell receptor beta chain sequence. As yet, its antigen is unknown. The sample comes from a study of cytomegalovirus exposure and HLA in healthy donors. In the study overall: HLA-typed donors were the source of about 81 million unique TCRs held in an early data release.

Germline loops: CDR1 MNHEY, CDR2 SVGAGI. CDR3 size: 15 residues. Trimming stripped 6 bases from V and 2 bases from J, with 15 bases between. Both 60 Vbeta primers and 13 Jbeta primers went into the PCR. Here immunoSEQ multiplex PCR was the method, and the copy in TCRdb shows in-frame clones only, minus some. The sample consists of over 85,000 clones, around 86% of them appearing once. Study-wide points: There were approximately 150 TCR beta chains listed as cytomegalovirus-associated. Among immune exposure information, only CMV serostatus was available. A prior analysis recorded that most TCR beta V segments were productive about 90% or about 30% of the time.

V gene TRBV6-5 combines with J gene TRBJ2-3; perhaps TRBD2 as D (7 bases). The sample consisted of PBMCs. The receptor comes from a female donor in good health and CMV-seropositive. The CDR3 nucleotides read TGTGCCAGCAGCCTGGGGGGGCGGAACACAGATACGCAGTATTTT. Amino acids: CASSLGGRNTDTQYF.